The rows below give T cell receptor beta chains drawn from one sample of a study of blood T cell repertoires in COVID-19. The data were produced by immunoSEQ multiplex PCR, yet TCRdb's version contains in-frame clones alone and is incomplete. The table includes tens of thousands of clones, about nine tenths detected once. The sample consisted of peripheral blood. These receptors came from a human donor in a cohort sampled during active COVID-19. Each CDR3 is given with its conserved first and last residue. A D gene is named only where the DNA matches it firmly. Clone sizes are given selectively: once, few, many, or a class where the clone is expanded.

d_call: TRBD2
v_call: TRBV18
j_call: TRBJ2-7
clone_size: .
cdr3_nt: TGTGCCAGCTCACCACAGGGTAGCGGGGGGTACTACGAGCAGTACTTC
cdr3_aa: CASSPQGSGGYYEQYF

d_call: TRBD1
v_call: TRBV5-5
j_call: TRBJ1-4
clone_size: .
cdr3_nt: TGTGCCAGCAGCCCCGGGACAGGGGATGAAAAACTGTTTTTT
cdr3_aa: CASSPGTGDEKLFF

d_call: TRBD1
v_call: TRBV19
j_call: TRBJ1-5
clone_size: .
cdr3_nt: TGTGCCAGTAGTGGTAGGGACAGGGCCTCGGAGTCCCAGCATTTT
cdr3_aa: CASSGRDRASESQHF

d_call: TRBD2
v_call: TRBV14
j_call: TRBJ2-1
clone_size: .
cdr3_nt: TGTGCCAGCAGCCCACGAAACGTACTAGCGGGGGGGTACAATGAGCAGTTCTTC
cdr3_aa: CASSPRNVLAGGYNEQFF

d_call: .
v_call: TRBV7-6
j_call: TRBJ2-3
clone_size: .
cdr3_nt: TGTGCCAGCAGCTTAGATGCAGGGGCTAGCACAGATACGCAGTATTTT
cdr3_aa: CASSLDAGASTDTQYF

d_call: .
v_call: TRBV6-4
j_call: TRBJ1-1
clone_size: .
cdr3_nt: TGTGCCAGCAGTGAATTGCCGGGTAATGAAGCTTTCTTT
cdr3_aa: CASSELPGNEAFF

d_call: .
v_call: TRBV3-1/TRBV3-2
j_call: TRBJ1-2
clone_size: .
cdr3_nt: TGTGCCAGCAGCCCGTACCAGGGAAGCTCTCCCTACACCTTC
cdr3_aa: CASSPYQGSSPYTF

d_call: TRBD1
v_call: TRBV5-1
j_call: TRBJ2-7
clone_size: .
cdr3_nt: TGCGCCAGCAGCTTCCGGGACAGGGATTTCGACGAGCAGTACTTC
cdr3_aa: CASSFRDRDFDEQYF

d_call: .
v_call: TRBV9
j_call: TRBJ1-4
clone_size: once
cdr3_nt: TGTGCCAGCAGCGTAGCTCTGGGCAGGGTGGGTGAAAAACTGTTTTTT
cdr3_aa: CASSVALGRVGEKLFF

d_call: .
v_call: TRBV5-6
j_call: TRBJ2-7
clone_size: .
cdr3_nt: TGTGCCAGCAGCTTGGTAGGGAGCTCCTACGAGCAGTACTTC
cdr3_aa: CASSLVGSSYEQYF

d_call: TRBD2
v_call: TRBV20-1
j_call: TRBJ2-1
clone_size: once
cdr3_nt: TGCAGTGCTAGTTGGCGGGAGGCGTACAATGAGCAGTTCTTC
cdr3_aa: CSASWREAYNEQFF

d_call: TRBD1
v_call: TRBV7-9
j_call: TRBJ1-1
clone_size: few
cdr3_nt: TGTGCCAGCAGCAATACCGGGACAGGTTTGAACACTGAAGCTTTCTTT
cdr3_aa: CASSNTGTGLNTEAFF

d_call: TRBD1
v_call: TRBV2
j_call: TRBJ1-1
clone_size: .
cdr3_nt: TGTGCCAGCAGTGAACAGGGGGGGAACACTGAAGCTTTCTTT
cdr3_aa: CASSEQGGNTEAFF

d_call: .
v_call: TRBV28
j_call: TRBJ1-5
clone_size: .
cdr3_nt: TGTGCCAGCAGTTTAGCGACAGGCCCCAATCAGCCCCAGCATTTT
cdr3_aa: CASSLATGPNQPQHF

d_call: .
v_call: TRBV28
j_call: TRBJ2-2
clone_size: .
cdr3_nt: TGTGCCAGCAGGAGGGGGTTGGTCGGGGAGCTGTTTTTT
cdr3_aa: CASRRGLVGELFF

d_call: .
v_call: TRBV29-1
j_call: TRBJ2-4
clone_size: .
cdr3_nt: TGCAGCGTTGAAGTTAGGCAGGGTCTCCAAAACATTCAGTACTTC
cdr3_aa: CSVEVRQGLQNIQYF

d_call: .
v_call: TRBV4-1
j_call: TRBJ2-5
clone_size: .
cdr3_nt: TGCGCCAGCAGCCAAGGCTTGGGGGGGGCTCAAGAGACCCAGTACTTC
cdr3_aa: CASSQGLGGAQETQYF

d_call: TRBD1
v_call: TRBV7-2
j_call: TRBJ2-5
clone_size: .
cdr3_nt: TGTGCCAGCAGCTCAGGGGGAGCCCAGTACTTC
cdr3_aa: CASSSGGAQYF

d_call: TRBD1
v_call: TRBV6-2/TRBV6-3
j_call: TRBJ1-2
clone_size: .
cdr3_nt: TGTGCCAGCAGTTTTAAGACAGGGAACTATGGCTACACCTTC
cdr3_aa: CASSFKTGNYGYTF

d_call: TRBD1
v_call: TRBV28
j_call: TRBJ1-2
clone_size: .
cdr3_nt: TGTGCCAGCAGTGTTTCTTATCAGGGGGATGGCTATGGCTACACCTTC
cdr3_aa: CASSVSYQGDGYGYTF

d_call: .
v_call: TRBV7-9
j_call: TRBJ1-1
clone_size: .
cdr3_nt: TGTGCCAGCAGCTTCGGGACACCCAACACTGAAGCTTTCTTT
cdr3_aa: CASSFGTPNTEAFF

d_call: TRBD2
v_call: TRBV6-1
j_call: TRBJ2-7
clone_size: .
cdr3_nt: TGTGCCAGCAGTGATCATAGCGGGAGCTCCTACGAGCAGTACTTC
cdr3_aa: CASSDHSGSSYEQYF

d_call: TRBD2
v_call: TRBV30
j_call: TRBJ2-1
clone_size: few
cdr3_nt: TGTGCCTGGAAGAAACTAGCGGGCTACAATGAGCAGTTCTTC
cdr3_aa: CAWKKLAGYNEQFF

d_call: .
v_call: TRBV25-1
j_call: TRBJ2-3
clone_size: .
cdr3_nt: TGTGCCAGCAGTAATCGGGACACACACACAGATACGCAGTATTTT
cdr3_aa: CASSNRDTHTDTQYF

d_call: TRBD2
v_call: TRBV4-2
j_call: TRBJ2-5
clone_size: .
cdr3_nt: TGTGCCAGCAGCCAACTAGCGGGAGGGCCGGGAGAGACCCAGTACTTC
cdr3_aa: CASSQLAGGPGETQYF

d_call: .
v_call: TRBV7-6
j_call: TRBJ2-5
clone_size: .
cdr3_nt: TGTGCCAGCAGCTACCGGACAGCTCAAGAGACCCAGTACTTC
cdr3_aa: CASSYRTAQETQYF

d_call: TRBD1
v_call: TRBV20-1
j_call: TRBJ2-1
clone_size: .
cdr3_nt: TGCAGTGCTAGTGCCGGGACAGGGCGCAATGAGCAGTTCTTC
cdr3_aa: CSASAGTGRNEQFF

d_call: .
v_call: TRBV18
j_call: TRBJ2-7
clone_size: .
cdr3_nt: TGTGCCAGCTCACCAGGGGACTCCAAACCCTACGAGCAGTACTTC
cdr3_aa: CASSPGDSKPYEQYF

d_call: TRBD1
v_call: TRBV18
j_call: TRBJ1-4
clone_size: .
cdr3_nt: TGTGCCAGCTCAAAGGACAGGGGGGAAAAACTGTTTTTT
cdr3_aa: CASSKDRGEKLFF

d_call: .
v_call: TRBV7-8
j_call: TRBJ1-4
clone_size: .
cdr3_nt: TGTGCCAGCAGCGGGACATCAACTAATGAAAAACTGTTTTTT
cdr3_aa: CASSGTSTNEKLFF

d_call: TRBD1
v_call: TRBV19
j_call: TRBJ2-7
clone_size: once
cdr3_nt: TGTGCCAGTAGTGTACCGGGACAGGTCCACGAGCAGTACTTC
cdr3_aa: CASSVPGQVHEQYF

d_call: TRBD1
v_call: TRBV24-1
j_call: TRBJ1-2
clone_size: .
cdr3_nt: TGTGCCACCAGTGACGCCACAGGGGGCAGGTATGGCTACACCTTC
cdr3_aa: CATSDATGGRYGYTF

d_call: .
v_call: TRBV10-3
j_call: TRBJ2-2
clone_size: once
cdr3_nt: TGTGCCATCAGTATTTTCAGGGAATCCGGGGAGCTGTTTTTT
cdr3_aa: CAISIFRESGELFF

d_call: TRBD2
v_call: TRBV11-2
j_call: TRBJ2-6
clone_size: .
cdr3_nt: TGTGCCAGCAGCTTAGGACTAGCTTCTGGGGCCAACGTCCTGACTTTC
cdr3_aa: CASSLGLASGANVLTF

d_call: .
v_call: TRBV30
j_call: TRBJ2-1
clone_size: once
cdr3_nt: TGTGCCTGGAGTGTATCCGGGAATGAGCAGTTCTTC
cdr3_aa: CAWSVSGNEQFF

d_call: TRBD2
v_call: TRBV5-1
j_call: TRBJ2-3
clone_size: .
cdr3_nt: TGCGCCAGCAGCTATGGACTAGCGGGGGCGGGAGATACGCAGTATTTT
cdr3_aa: CASSYGLAGAGDTQYF

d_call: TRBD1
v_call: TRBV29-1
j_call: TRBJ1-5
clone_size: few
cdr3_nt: TGCAGCGCCCAGACAGGGAATCAGCCCCAGCATTTT
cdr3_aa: CSAQTGNQPQHF

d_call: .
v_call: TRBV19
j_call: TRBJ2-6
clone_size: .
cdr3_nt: TGTGCCAGTAAAAAGGACAGAGACTTCAGGGCCAACGTCCTGACTTTC
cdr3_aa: CASKKDRDFRANVLTF

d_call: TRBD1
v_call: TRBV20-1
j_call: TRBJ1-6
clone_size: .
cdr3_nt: TGCAGTGCTAGTGGGAGACAGGGGAGGGGGGATTCACCCCTCCACTTT
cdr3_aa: CSASGRQGRGDSPLHF

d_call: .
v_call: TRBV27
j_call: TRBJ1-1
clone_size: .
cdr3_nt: TGTGCCAGCAGGTGGACACCGAACACTGAAGCTTTCTTT
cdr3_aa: CASRWTPNTEAFF

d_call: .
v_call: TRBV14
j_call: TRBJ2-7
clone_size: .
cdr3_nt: TGTGCCAGCAGCCAAACGGGGTCCGGCTACGAGCAGTACTTC
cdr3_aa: CASSQTGSGYEQYF